This TCR beta chain stems from a study of shared clonotypes between healthy human individuals. Study-level information: Donors, aged 18 to 49, were two women and a few men. Each donor had three CD4 naive, three CD4 memory, two CD8 naive and one CD8 memory plate. Whole-study findings and limits: Genetic and exposure-history diversity was limited by the small donor number.

CD45RO negativity and positive selection for CCR7 defined naive CD8 cells, a population that excluded terminally differentiated effector memory CD45RA+ cells. Generated by immunoSEQ multiplex PCR, the TCRdb table keeps only in-frame clones and is missing some. This table has about 2.1 million clones, just over 90% appearing once. The CDR3 extends over 17 amino acids. Germline CDR1 and CDR2: SGDLS and YYNGEE. V lost 4 bases and J lost 2; bases outside the gene matches: 12. As to this clone: Its antigen is unknown.

The source material was naive CD8+ T cells from PBMCs. The chain uses TRBV9 and TRBJ2-5; 9 nucleotides align to TRBD2. The TCR comes from a man aged 18 to 30 in good health. Some clones in this sample may be carry-over from other donors' samples. This CDR3 is CASSSGTSRRWQETQYF. The CDR3 DNA reads as TGTGCCAGCAGCTCCGGGACTAGCAGAAGGTGGCAAGAGACCCAGTACTTC.